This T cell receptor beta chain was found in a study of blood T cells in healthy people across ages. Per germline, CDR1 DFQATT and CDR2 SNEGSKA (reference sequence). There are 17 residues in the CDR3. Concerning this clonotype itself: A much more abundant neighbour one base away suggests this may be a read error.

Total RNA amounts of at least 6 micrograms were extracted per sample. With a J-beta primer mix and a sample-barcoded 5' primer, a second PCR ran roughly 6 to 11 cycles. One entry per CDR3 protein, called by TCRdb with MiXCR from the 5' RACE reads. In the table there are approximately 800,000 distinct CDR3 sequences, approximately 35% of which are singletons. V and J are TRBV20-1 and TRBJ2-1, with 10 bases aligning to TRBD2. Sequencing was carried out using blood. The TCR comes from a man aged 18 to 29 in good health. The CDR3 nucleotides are TGCAGTGCTAGGGGGCTAGCGGGGGCCGTTCTCTACGATGAGCAGTTCTTC. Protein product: CSARGLAGAVLYDEQFF.